The clone carrying this T cell receptor (beta chain) was found many times. Antigen: not known. Whole blood was used without fractionation, so all unsorted peripheral T cells were included. Alpha and beta constant-region primers primed reverse transcription of around 540 ng RNA. Each of the alpha and beta chains got its own library through chain-specific third strand synthesis with indices. The cDNA received a 5' RACE adapter containing a random hexamer plus an SP2 sequencing primer site. TCRdb reprocessed the 5' RACE reads via MiXCR and lists one record per CDR3 protein. Seen here are approximately 10,000 distinct CDR3 sequences, approximately 8% observed once, and the top ten hold roughly 3.4%. This CDR3 region has 14 residues. The V gene lost 6 bases and the J gene lost 2 bases, with 12 bases spanning the gap. The data originate from a study of HIV-infected patients and healthy controls. Study observations and caveats: The authors saw processing only sixteen HIV-infected individuals as a major limitation on generality.

This TCR was recovered from an adult in good health. The chain combines TRBV12-3 or TRBV12-4 with TRBJ2-3; D remains ambiguous. Sequenced: blood. The CDR3 nucleotides read TGTGCCAGCAGACCCGGGTCTTCCACAGATACGCAGTATTTT. Amino acid sequence: CASRPGSSTDTQYF.